The 12 T cell receptor beta chains reported below all come from one sample, sequenced in a study of T cell responses to AZD1222 COVID-19 vaccine. Data came from immunoSEQ multiplex PCR; TCRdb stores just in-frame clones and leaves some out. The sample includes about 180,000 clones, 88% of them seen just once. The sequences come from peripheral blood, collected on day 0 of AZD1222 vaccination. The source is an adult in good health.

V and J are TRBV7-9 and TRBJ1-2, with TRBD1 as a possible D gene (5 bases). V lost 0 bases to trimming and J lost 9 bases, with 17 bases between them. In germline, CDR1 is SEHNR, CDR2 FQNEAQ (reference sequence). This CDR3 is built from 15 residues. This chain's CDR3 is CASSLADSTGSSYTF. In DNA form, the CDR3 reads TGTGCCAGCAGCTTAGCCGACAGCACTGGCTCTAGCTACACCTTC.

The CDR3 spells CASSLVTDQGQPQHF. As DNA, the CDR3 is TGTGCCAGCAGCTTAGTAACAGATCAGGGTCAGCCCCAGCATTTT. This sequence joins TRBV7-9 and TRBJ1-5; D might be TRBD1 (5 bases). With 1 base removed from V and 6 bases from J, the gap between germline ends came to 13 bases. CDR3 length: 15 amino acids. The germline V gene has CDR1 SEHNR and CDR2 FQNEAQ (reference sequence).

This chain links TRBV7-6 with TRBJ2-1; 13 bases fit TRBD2. Trimming cost V 1 base and J 0 bases; bases outside gene matches: 3. CDR3 length: 18 residues. CDR1 is SGHVS and CDR2 is FNYEAQ in the germline V gene. This CDR3 is CASSLELAGGSSYNEQFF. CDR3 nucleotide sequence: TGTGCCAGCAGCTTAGAACTAGCGGGGGGGAGCTCCTACAATGAGCAGTTCTTC.

The chain links TRBV5-6 to TRBJ1-1, with D unclear. This CDR3 contains 17 residues. The germline V gene has CDR1 SGHDT and CDR2 YYEEEE. V was clipped by 4 bases and J by 0 bases, with 19 bases between them. The CDR3 protein is CASSPGPQGHMNTEAFF. As DNA, the CDR3 is TGTGCCAGCAGCCCTGGGCCCCAAGGCCACATGAACACTGAAGCTTTCTTT. Supplemented by reference TRBV5-6 and TRBJ1-1, the full variable domain reads DAGVTQSPTHLIKTRGQQVTLRCSPKSGHDTVSWYQQALGQGPQFIFQYYEEEERQRGNFPDRFSGHQFPNYSSELNVNALLLGDSALYLCASSPGPQGHMNTEAFFGQGTRLTVV.

This clone came up once. The chain carries TRBV7-2 and TRBJ2-5, with D maybe TRBD1 (5 bases). Trimming took 1 base from V and 5 from J, leaving 14 bases between them. Germline CDR1 reads SGHTA; CDR2 reads FQGNSA. The CDR3 sequence is 15 residues long. As DNA, the CDR3 is TGTGCCAGCAGCTTAGTTTCGGCCAGGGTCGAGACCCAGTACTTC. Translated: CASSLVSARVETQYF.

The chain uses TRBV5-6 and TRBJ1-2; 7 bases match TRBD1. Per germline, CDR1 SGHDT and CDR2 YYEEEE. The V and J ends lost 4 bases and 5 bases, in that order; junction bases with no gene match: 2. The CDR3 runs 12 residues. The CDR3 DNA reads TGTGCCAGCAGCACGACAGGGTATGGCTACACCTTC. It is translated as CASSTTGYGYTF.

This chain links TRBV29-1 with TRBJ2-1; D unresolved. Trimming stripped 7 bases from V and 6 bases from J, with 7 bases between. Germline-derived CDR1 and CDR2 are SQVTM and ANQGSEA. This CDR3 contains 10 residues. CDR3 in DNA: TGCAGCGCCCTAGGCAATGAGCAGTTCTTC. Its translation: CSALGNEQFF.

This clone was seen a handful of times. Other DNA sequences of this sample code for an identical CDR3. The chain's CDR3 is CASSPGLLNTGELFF. CDR3 DNA sequence: TGTGCCAGCAGCCCGGGACTCTTGAACACCGGGGAGCTGTTTTTT. The chain links TRBV3-1 (or the pseudogene TRBV3-2) to TRBJ2-2; TRBD2 might be the D (6 bases). Trimming stripped 4 bases from V and 1 base from J, with 10 bases between. The germline V gene has CDR1 LGHDT and CDR2 YNNKEL (reference sequence). There are 15 residues in the CDR3.

The chain is built from TRBV4-1 and TRBJ1-3; D is unclear. The length of the CDR3 is 17 residues. Trimming removed 1 base from V and 0 bases from J, with 13 bases in between. Germline V CDR1 and CDR2: MGHRA, YSYEKL. The CDR3 loop reads CASSQGGLRDSGNTIYF. CDR3 nucleotides: TGCGCCAGCAGCCAAGGTGGACTTCGGGACTCTGGAAACACCATATATTTT.

The chain carries TRBV7-9 and TRBJ1-1; the match to TRBD1 covers 10 bases. Germline V CDR1 and CDR2: SEHNR, FQNEAQ (reference sequence). The CDR3 sequence is 16 residues long. After removal of 3 bases from V and 5 bases from J, the junction contained 9 bases not matched to a gene. This CDR3 reads CASSLGGQGVWTEAFF. DNA for the CDR3: TGTGCCAGCAGCTTGGGTGGACAGGGGGTTTGGACTGAAGCTTTCTTT.

J is TRBJ2-3 and V is TRBV7-3, with D maybe TRBD1 (6 bases). This CDR3 comprises 13 residues. Per germline, CDR1 SGHTA and CDR2 FQGTGA. The V gene lost 4 bases and the J gene lost 8 bases, with 13 bases spanning the gap. CDR3 sequence (DNA): TGTGCCAGCAGCTCGGCCGACAGGACTACGCAGTATTTT. This translates into CASSSADRTTQYF.

The chain has TRBV6-5 and TRBJ2-2; D is unresolved. Germline loops: CDR1 MNHEY, CDR2 SVGAGI. The CDR3 spans 16 residues. V was trimmed by 2 bases and J by 1 base, leaving 11 bases between them. In nucleotides, the CDR3 is TGTGCCAGCAGTTACGGCCGAAAAAAGAACACCGGGGAGCTGTTTTTT. This sequence encodes CASSYGRKKNTGELFF.